The clone carrying this T cell receptor (beta chain) was counted once. Antigen unknown. With 60 Vbeta and 13 Jbeta primers, the PCR was carried out. Per the study methods: Later, roughly 80 million unique TCR beta chains were counted in an analysis, and 8.5 million to 13 million of them were shared. TCRdb's copy holds only in-frame clones and misses some; the assay was immunoSEQ multiplex PCR. The V and J calls and clone size come from that table; D and trimming were worked out from the DNA. The sample lists over 95,000 clones, 77% occurring once. This sample was taken from a study of cytomegalovirus exposure and HLA in healthy donors. The study, taken as a whole, reports: Later, TCR association rates were found to vary by HLA locus, highest for DRB1 and lowest for HLA-C. An analysis was carried out at a later point. It showed that HLA-associated TCR beta chains were more clonally expanded than equally common non-associated chains. Reportedly, diagnosis of cytomegalovirus status by the classifier showed high specificity and sensitivity.

The CDR3 totals 12 residues. V was shortened by 5 bases and J by 9 bases, with 10 bases between the two germline ends. CDR1 SEHNR and CDR2 FQNEAQ come from the germline V gene (reference sequence). The receptor comes from a man aged 40-55 years in good health and CMV-seropositive. The material sequenced was PBMCs. V is TRBV7-9 and J is TRBJ2-2; perhaps TRBD2 as D (5 bases). The CDR3: CASSLRRWELFF. The CDR3 region has the DNA TGTGCCAGCAGCCTGCGGAGGTGGGAGCTGTTTTTT.